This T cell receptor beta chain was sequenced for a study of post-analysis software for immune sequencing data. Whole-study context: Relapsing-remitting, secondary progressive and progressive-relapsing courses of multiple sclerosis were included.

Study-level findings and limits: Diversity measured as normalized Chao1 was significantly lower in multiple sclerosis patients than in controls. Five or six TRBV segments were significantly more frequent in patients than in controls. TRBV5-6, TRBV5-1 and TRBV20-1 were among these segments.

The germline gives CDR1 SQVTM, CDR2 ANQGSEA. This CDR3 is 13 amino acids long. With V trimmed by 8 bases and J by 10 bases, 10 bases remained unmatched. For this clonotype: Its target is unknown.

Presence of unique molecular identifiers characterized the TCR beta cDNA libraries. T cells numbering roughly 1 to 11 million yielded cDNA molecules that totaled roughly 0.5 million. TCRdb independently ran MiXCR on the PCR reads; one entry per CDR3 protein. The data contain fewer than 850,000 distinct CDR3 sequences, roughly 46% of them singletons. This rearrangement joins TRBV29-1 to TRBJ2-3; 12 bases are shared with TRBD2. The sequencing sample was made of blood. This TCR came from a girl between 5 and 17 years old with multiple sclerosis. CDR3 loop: CSLRTSGDTSQYF. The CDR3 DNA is TGCAGCTTAAGGACTAGCGGGGATACCTCGCAGTATTTT.